This is a list of T cell receptor beta chains from one sample in a study of response to subunit inactivated influenza vaccine. TCRdb itself ran the RT-PCR reads through MiXCR, one entry per CDR3 protein. The sample consists of about 620,000 distinct CDR3 sequences, 10% to 15% of them appearing once. The sample was PBMCs from blood, taken on the day of vaccination. The receptors originated from a man aged 50 to 59 who received an inactivated influenza vaccine. The CDR3 runs from the conserved cysteine through the conserved F or W. D genes are given only for firm matches. Rows may omit the clone size; those that give it use once, few, many or a size class.

>TRBV6-2/TRBV6-3|-|-|TRBJ2-7
TGTGCCAGCAGTCAACCGACTAAGGCTTACGAGCAGTACTTC
CASSQPTKAYEQYF
>TRBV27|few|TRBD2|TRBJ2-4
TGTGCCAGCAGTCCCTGGGATAGCGGGAGCGGGAAAAACATTCAGTACTTC
CASSPWDSGSGKNIQYF
>TRBV7-2|few|-|TRBJ2-7
TGTGCCAGCAGCCCTTCCCGGGTACACGAGCAGTACTTC
CASSPSRVHEQYF
>TRBV7-2|-|-|TRBJ2-5
TGTGCCAGCAGCCGCTCCGGAACCGAGACCCAGTACTTC
CASSRSGTETQYF
>TRBV7-8|-|TRBD2|TRBJ2-5
TGTGCCAGCAGCCTAACTAGCGGGGGGCCGAAAGAGACCCAGTACTTC
CASSLTSGGPKETQYF
>TRBV29-1|few|TRBD1|TRBJ2-7
TGCAGCGCCCGGGACAGGGTCACCTACGAGCAGTACTTC
CSARDRVTYEQYF
>TRBV7-2|many|TRBD1|TRBJ1-1
TGTGCCAGCAGCCCAACAGGGGCGGGAAAGAACACTGAAGCTTTCTTT
CASSPTGAGKNTEAFF
>TRBV20-1|-|TRBD2|TRBJ2-7
TGCAGTGCTCGGACTAGCGGGAGGGGCGAGCAGTACTTC
CSARTSGRGEQYF
>TRBV27|few|-|TRBJ2-6
TGTGCCAGCAGTTTAATCGGGGCTGGGGCCAACGTCCTGACTTTC
CASSLIGAGANVLTF
>TRBV7-2|few|TRBD1|TRBJ1-5
TGTGCCAGCAGCTTAGTCGGGACAGCGAATCAGCCCCAGCATTTT
CASSLVGTANQPQHF
>TRBV2|-|-|TRBJ1-6
TGTGCCAGCAATCCCTCCCGGACAGTTAATTCACCCCTCCACTTT
CASNPSRTVNSPLHF
>TRBV9|many|TRBD2|TRBJ2-1
TGTGCCAGCAGCGCACCGGGACTAGCGGGAGGCGAGCAGTTCTTC
CASSAPGLAGGEQFF
>TRBV7-8|-|-|TRBJ2-2
TGTGCCAGCAGTTTAGTAGGAGGCGTTGGTCAATACACCGGGGAGCTGTTTTTT
CASSLVGGVGQYTGELFF
>TRBV20-1|few|-|TRBJ2-7
TGCAGTGCTAAGCCGGGGCTTAGCTCCTACGAGCAGTACTTC
CSAKPGLSSYEQYF
>TRBV4-1|-|TRBD2|TRBJ2-5
TGCGCCAGCAGCCAAGTTCAGGGACTACAAGAGACCCAGTACTTC
CASSQVQGLQETQYF
>TRBV5-1|many|-|TRBJ2-7
TGCGCCAGCAGCAAGGGACCCGGGGGCTCCTACGAGCAGTACTTC
CASSKGPGGSYEQYF
>TRBV5-1|-|TRBD2|TRBJ2-7
TGCGCCAGCAGCTTGGCCGGCGGGGGGGCTAACGAGCAGTACTTC
CASSLAGGGANEQYF
>TRBV6-5|few|-|TRBJ2-7
TGTGCCAGCAGCTCCAGCTCCGAGCAGTACTTC
CASSSSSEQYF
>TRBV28|-|-|TRBJ1-4
TGTGCCAGCTCCAAGGGGGATTATGAAAAAAAACTGTTTTTT
CASSKGDYEKKLFF
>TRBV3-1|many|TRBD2|TRBJ2-5
TGTGCCAGCAGCCACCTAGCGGGGGTGGGAGAGACCCAGTACTTC
CASSHLAGVGETQYF
>TRBV20-1|many|-|TRBJ1-1
TGCAGTGCTCCACGGGTTACTGAAGCTTTCTTT
CSAPRVTEAFF
>TRBV20-1|-|-|TRBJ1-6
TGCAGTGCTACCCCGACAGGAATTAATTCACCCCTCCACTTT
CSATPTGINSPLHF
>TRBV28|few|-|TRBJ1-1
TGTGCCAGCATTCTCAGGGGCGCCACTGAAGCTTTCTTT
CASILRGATEAFF
>TRBV20-1|-|-|TRBJ1-2
TGCAGTGCTATTAGGTGGGAGCAAGGCTATGGCTACACCTTC
CSAIRWEQGYGYTF